This T cell receptor beta chain stems from a study of OX40 agonist ivuxolimab in advanced cancers. Study-level findings and limits: At 0.1 to 3.0 mg/kg, clonal expansion of CD4+ and CD8+ blood T cells had occurred by week 6.

A note on this clone: Its antigen is still unknown.

Trimming took off 6 bases at V and 6 bases at J, with 19 bases between the two ends. CDR1 is SGHRS and CDR2 is YFSETQ in the germline V gene. The CDR3 runs to 15 residues. The table came from immunoSEQ multiplex PCR; TCRdb's copy has only in-frame clones and leaves some out. Among roughly 51,000 clones listed, 80% to 90% were seen once. The investigators sampled blood at baseline, at cycle 4 day 1, and at cycle 7 day 1. The gene calls are TRBV5-1 and TRBJ1-5; D gene ambiguous. The material was CD4+ or CD8+ T cells sorted from blood, obtained in a trial of the OX40 agonist ivuxolimab. This TCR was sampled from an adult with an advanced solid tumor such as melanoma, head and neck, liver or kidney cancer. CDR3 DNA sequence: TGCGCCAGCACCCCGGACGGGCGGTATGGTCAGCCCCAGCATTTT. This sequence encodes CASTPDGRYGQPQHF.